This passage covers 17 T cell receptor beta chains from one sample sequenced in a study of CD8 T cells in Susac syndrome. Random hexamers primed reverse transcription of about 0.5 to 1 ug RNA. MiXCR, applied by TCRdb to the immunoSEQ multiplex PCR reads, yields one record per CDR3 protein. The sample holds about 300,000 distinct CDR3 sequences; just over 90% are singletons and the top ten take less than 0.08%. The sequenced sample consisted of CD4+ T cells from PBMCs. These TCRs come from a human donor with multiple sclerosis.

V and J are TRBV18 and TRBJ1-2; D gene ambiguous. The V gene lost 2 bases and the J gene lost 4 bases, with 8 bases spanning the gap. Germline V lookup: CDR1 KGHSH, CDR2 LQKENI. This CDR3 contains 13 residues. The CDR3 DNA reads as TGTGCCAGCTCACCAACCCAGATCTATGGCTACACCTTC. Its protein product is CASSPTQIYGYTF.

This clonotype was seen a few times. The CDR3 reads CASSHAVGDTQYF. The CDR3, as DNA: TGTGCCAGCAGTCACGCAGTGGGGGATACGCAGTATTTT. The chain is built from TRBV27 and TRBJ2-3; no definite D call. V was clipped by 5 bases and J by 6 bases, with 12 bases between them. Germline CDR1 and CDR2: MNHEY and SMNVEV (reference sequence). CDR3 length: 13 amino acids.

The chain couples TRBV19 to TRBJ1-5; the D is unclear. The CDR3 spans 12 residues. Germline V gene sequence: CDR1 LNHDA, CDR2 SQIVND (reference sequence). The V end was cut by 8 bases, the J end by 5 bases, with 10 bases between. In DNA form, the CDR3 reads TGTGCCAGTGCCCAGGCCTATCAGCCCCAGCATTTT. Its translation: CASAQAYQPQHF. Complete variable domain (other parts from reference TRBV19 and TRBJ1-5): DGGITQSPKYLFRKEGQNVTLSCEQNLNHDAMYWYRQDPGQGLRLIYYSQIVNDFQKGDIAEGYSVSREKKESFPLTVTSAQKNPTAFYLCASAQAYQPQHFGDGTRLSIL.

The chain is built from TRBV9 and TRBJ1-3; the D is unclear. Germline V gives CDR1 SGDLS, CDR2 YYNGEE. The CDR3 loop spans 13 amino acids. The V end lost 0 bases, the J end lost 2 bases, and 3 bases lay between the germline ends. The CDR3 loop is CASSVDPGNTIYF. The CDR3 DNA follows: TGTGCCAGCAGCGTAGACCCTGGAAACACCATATATTTT.

This chain uses TRBV3-1 with TRBJ2-1, with TRBD1 matching over 8 bases. CDR1 LGHDT and CDR2 YNNKEL come from the germline V gene (reference sequence). The J segment lost 1 base and the V segment lost 6 bases, leaving 5 bases of the junction unmatched. This CDR3 has 15 amino acids. The chain's CDR3 is CASRPGGYSYNEQFF. CDR3 nucleotide sequence: TGTGCCAGCAGGCCAGGGGGCTATTCCTACAATGAGCAGTTCTTC.

The CDR3 DNA reads TGTGCCAGCAGTGAACCGGGACAGGGCTTGTCCTACGAGCAGTACTTC. Translating gives CASSEPGQGLSYEQYF. This chain uses TRBV6-1 with TRBJ2-7, with 9 bases lining up with TRBD1. Trimming took 2 bases from V and 1 from J; bases not matched to a gene: 6. The germline gives CDR1 MNHNS, CDR2 SASEGT. CDR3 size: 16 residues.

The chain is built from TRBV30 and TRBJ1-1; perhaps TRBD1 as D (6 bases). Germline V gene sequence: CDR1 GTSNPN, CDR2 SVGIG (reference sequence). The V end was cut by 4 bases, the J end by 1 base, with 10 bases between. The CDR3 runs to 13 residues. This chain's CDR3 is CAWIGQTNTEAFF. The CDR3 nucleotides are TGTGCCTGGATAGGACAGACGAACACTGAAGCTTTCTTT.

The J gene is TRBJ2-5, the V gene TRBV5-1; no firm D call. There are 14 residues in the CDR3. The V end lost 0 bases, the J end lost 5 bases, and 11 bases lay between the germline ends. The V gene's germline CDR1 is SGHRS and CDR2 YFSETQ. The CDR3 spells CASSLVGSEETQYF. CDR3 DNA: TGCGCCAGCAGCTTGGTCGGAAGCGAGGAGACCCAGTACTTC.

This clonotype came up a few times. The genes are TRBV23-1 and TRBJ1-5, with D possibly TRBD1 on 6 matching bases. TRBV23-1 is sorted into the ORF group, with uncertain function. The CDR3 runs to 18 residues. The V gene lost 0 bases and the J gene lost 7 bases, with 22 bases spanning the gap. The CDR3 sequence: CASSQSGAGFAPMQPQHF. CDR3 DNA: TGCGCCAGCAGTCAATCGGGGGCGGGGTTCGCTCCCATGCAGCCCCAGCATTTT.

The CDR3: CSWSRGENTEAFF. In nucleotides, the CDR3 is TGCAGCTGGTCGCGGGGAGAGAACACTGAAGCTTTCTTT. The chain has TRBV29-1 and TRBJ1-1; no clear D gene. The CDR3 extends over 13 amino acids. Germline CDR1 SQVTM, CDR2 ANQGSEA. Trimming removed 8 bases at V and 1 base at J, with 14 bases between. The complete variable domain, with remaining parts taken from reference TRBV29-1 and TRBJ1-1, reads SAVISQKPSRDICQRGTSLTIQCQVDSQVTMMFWYRQQPGQSLTLIATANQGSEATYESGFVIDKFPISRPNLTFSTLTVSNMSPEDSSIYLCSWSRGENTEAFFGQGTRLTVV.

The rearrangement links TRBV30 to TRBJ1-1, with a tentative D call TRBD1 (6 bases). The CDR3 spans 14 residues. Looked up from germline, CDR1 is GTSNPN and CDR2 is SVGIG (reference sequence). V was cut by 0 bases and J by 4 bases, with 12 bases left in between. CDR3 nucleotide sequence: TGTGCCTGGAGTGTAATAGGGGGAGGCACTGAAGCTTTCTTT. It yields the protein CAWSVIGGGTEAFF.

About this clonotype: The germline gene is not matched at one end of the junction; a read error may be the cause. This chain's CDR3 is CASSPLGPTGDHYDYTF. In DNA, the CDR3 is TGTGCCAGCAGCCCCCTGGGGCCGACCGGGGATCATTATGACTACACCTTC. The rearrangement joins TRBV3-1 to TRBJ1-2, with D tentatively TRBD1 (5 bases). CDR3 length equals 17 residues. CDR1 is LGHDT, CDR2 YNNKEL, per germline (reference sequence).

The chain has TRBV19 and TRBJ2-3, with 11 bases fitting TRBD1. Germline V gives CDR1 LNHDA, CDR2 SQIVND (reference sequence). The J segment lost 6 bases and the V segment lost 7 bases, leaving 9 bases of the junction unmatched. This CDR3 contains 15 residues. The CDR3 DNA sequence: TGTGCCAGTAAGGACCGGGACAGGGGGACCGATACGCAGTATTTT. Translating it yields CASKDRDRGTDTQYF. Looking up the rest from reference TRBV19 and TRBJ2-3 gives the full variable domain: DGGITQSPKYLFRKEGQNVTLSCEQNLNHDAMYWYRQDPGQGLRLIYYSQIVNDFQKGDIAEGYSVSREKKESFPLTVTSAQKNPTAFYLCASKDRDRGTDTQYFGPGTRLTVL.

This clonotype was found once. The J gene is TRBJ1-1, the V gene TRBV5-4, with TRBD1 matching 7 bases. Unmatched junction bases numbered 10, after V lost 0 bases and J lost 8 bases. The CDR3 has 15 amino acids. CDR1 SGHNT and CDR2 YYREEE come from the germline V gene (reference sequence). CDR3 amino acids: CASSLGADRASEAFF. The CDR3 DNA reads as TGTGCCAGCAGCTTGGGGGCAGACAGGGCCAGCGAAGCTTTCTTT.

The chain couples TRBV10-3 to TRBJ1-1; 7 bases map to TRBD1. In germline, CDR1 is ENHRY, CDR2 SYGVKD. The CDR3 consists of 12 residues. V was clipped by 6 bases and J by 9 bases; unmatched bases: 7. The DNA for the CDR3 is TGTGCCATCAGGGGGACAGAAGAAAAAGCTTTCTTT. Its protein product is CAIRGTEEKAFF.

This rearrangement joins TRBV15 to TRBJ2-1; the D is unclear. Trimming took 0 bases from V and 6 from J, leaving 6 bases between them. Germline CDR1 and CDR2: LNHNV and YYDKDF (reference sequence). The CDR3 extends over 13 amino acids. CDR3 nucleotides: TGTGCCACCAGCAGAGATAGGGCCAATGAGCAGTTCTTC. It is translated as CATSRDRANEQFF.

CDR3 sequence: CSVERRGGDEKLFF. CDR3 DNA: TGCAGCGTTGAACGCAGAGGGGGAGATGAAAAACTGTTTTTT. This sequence joins TRBV29-1 and TRBJ1-4, with D perhaps TRBD1 (6 bases). The germline V gene has CDR1 SQVTM and CDR2 ANQGSEA. Trimming removed 2 bases at V and 6 bases at J, with 13 bases between. CDR3 size: 14 residues.